Reported below is one TCR beta chain. The entry originates in a study of blood T cells in healthy people across ages. Primers used in a second PCR of about 6 to 12 cycles were a sample-barcoded 5' primer and a J-beta primer mix. TCRdb independently ran MiXCR on the 5' RACE reads; one entry per CDR3 protein. The sample has 1.5 million to 2 million distinct CDR3 sequences, around 48% seen once. Each sample had at least 6 million PBMCs isolated. Per the germline V gene, CDR1 is MNHNY and CDR2 is SVGAGI (reference sequence). V was pared by 6 bases and J by 5 bases, with 12 bases of the junction left unmatched. There are 15 residues in the CDR3.

This TCR was sampled from a woman between 35 and 50 years old in good health. The sample taken for sequencing was blood. The chain is built from TRBV6-6 and TRBJ2-5; 7 bases align to TRBD1. The CDR3 loop reads CASSSIITGDETQYF. The CDR3 DNA reads TGTGCCAGCAGCTCGATTATAACAGGGGACGAGACCCAGTACTTC.